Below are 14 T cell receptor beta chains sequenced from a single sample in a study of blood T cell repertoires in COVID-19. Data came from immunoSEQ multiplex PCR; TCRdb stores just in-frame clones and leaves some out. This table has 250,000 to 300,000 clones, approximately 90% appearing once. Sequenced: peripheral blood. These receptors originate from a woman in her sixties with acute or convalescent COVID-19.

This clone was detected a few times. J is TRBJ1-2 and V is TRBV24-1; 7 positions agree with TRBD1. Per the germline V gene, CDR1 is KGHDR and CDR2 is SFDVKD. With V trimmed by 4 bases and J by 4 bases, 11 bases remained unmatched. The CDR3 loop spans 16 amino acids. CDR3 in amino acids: CATSDQKGAEGYGYTF. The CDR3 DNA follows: TGTGCCACCAGTGACCAGAAGGGGGCAGAAGGCTATGGCTACACCTTC.

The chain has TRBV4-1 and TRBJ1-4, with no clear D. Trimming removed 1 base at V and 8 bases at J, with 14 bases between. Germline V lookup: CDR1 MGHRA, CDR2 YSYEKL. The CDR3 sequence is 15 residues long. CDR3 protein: CASSQVARPEEKLFF. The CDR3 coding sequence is TGCGCCAGCAGCCAAGTTGCAAGGCCGGAGGAAAAACTGTTTTTT.

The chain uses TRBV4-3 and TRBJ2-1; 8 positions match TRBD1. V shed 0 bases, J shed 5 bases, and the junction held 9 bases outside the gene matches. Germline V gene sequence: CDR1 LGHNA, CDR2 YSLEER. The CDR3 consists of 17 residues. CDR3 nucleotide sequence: TGCGCCAGCAGCCAAGATTGGGAGGACAGGGCAAACAATGAGCAGTTCTTC. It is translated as CASSQDWEDRANNEQFF.

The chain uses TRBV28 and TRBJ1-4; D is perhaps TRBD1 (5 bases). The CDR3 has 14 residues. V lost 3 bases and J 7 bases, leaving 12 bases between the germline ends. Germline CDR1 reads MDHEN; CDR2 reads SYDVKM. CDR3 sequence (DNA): TGTGCCAGCAGTTTCGGGGGTTTGGGTGAAAAACTGTTTTTT. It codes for CASSFGGLGEKLFF. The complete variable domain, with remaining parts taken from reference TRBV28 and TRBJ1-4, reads DVKVTQSSRYLVKRTGEKVFLECVQDMDHENMFWYRQDPGLGLRLIYFSYDVKMKEKGDIPEGYSVSREKKERFSLILESASTNQTSMYLCASSFGGLGEKLFFGSGTQLSVL.

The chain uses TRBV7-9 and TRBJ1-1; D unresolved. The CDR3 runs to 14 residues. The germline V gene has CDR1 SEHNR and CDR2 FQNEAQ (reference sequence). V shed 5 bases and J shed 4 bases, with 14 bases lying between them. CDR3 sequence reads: CASSHWASPTEAFF. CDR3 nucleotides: TGTGCCAGCAGCCACTGGGCCAGTCCCACTGAAGCTTTCTTT.

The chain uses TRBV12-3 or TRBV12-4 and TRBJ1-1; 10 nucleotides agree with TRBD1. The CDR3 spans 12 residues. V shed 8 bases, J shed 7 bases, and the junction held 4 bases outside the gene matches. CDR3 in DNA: TGTGCCAGCGGGACAGGGGACATTGAAGCTTTCTTT. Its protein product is CASGTGDIEAFF.

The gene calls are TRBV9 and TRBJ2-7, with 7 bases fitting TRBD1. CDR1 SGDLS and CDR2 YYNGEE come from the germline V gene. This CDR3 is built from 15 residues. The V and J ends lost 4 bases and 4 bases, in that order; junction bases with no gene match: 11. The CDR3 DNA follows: TGTGCCAGCAGCACCGAGGGGGCTTCGGGTTACGAGCAGTACTTC. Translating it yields CASSTEGASGYEQYF.

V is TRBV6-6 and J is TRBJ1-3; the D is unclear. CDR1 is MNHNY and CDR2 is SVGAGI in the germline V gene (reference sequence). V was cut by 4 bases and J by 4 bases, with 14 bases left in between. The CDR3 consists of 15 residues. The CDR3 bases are TGTGCCAGCAGTTCAAGACATGCTCAAGGAAACACCATATATTTT. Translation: CASSSRHAQGNTIYF.

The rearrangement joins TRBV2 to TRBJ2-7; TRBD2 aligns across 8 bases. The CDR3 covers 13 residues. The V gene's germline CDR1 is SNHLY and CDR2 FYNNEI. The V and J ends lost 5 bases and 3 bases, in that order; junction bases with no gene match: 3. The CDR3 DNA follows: TGTGCCAGCAGTCCGGGACTAGACTACGAGCAGTACTTC. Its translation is CASSPGLDYEQYF.

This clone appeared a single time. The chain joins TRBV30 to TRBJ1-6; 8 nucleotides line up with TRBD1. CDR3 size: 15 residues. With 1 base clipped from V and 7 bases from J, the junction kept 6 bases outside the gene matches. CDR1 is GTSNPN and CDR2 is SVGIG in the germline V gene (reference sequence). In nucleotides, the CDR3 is TGTGCCTGGAGTGCTTCCCGGGACAGGAATTCACCCCTCCACTTT. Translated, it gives CAWSASRDRNSPLHF.

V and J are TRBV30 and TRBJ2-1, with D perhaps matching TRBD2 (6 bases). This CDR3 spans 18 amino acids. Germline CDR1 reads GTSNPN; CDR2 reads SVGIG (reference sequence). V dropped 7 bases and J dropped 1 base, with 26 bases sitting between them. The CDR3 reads CASLGTSRPLWSYNEQFF. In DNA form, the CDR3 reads TGTGCCTCACTCGGCACTAGCCGACCTCTGTGGTCCTACAATGAGCAGTTCTTC.

CDR3 nucleotide sequence: TGTGCCAGCAGCTTAGGGACAGGAGGAACCTACGAGCAGTACTTC. Translating it yields CASSLGTGGTYEQYF. V and J are TRBV7-9 and TRBJ2-7; 7 positions agree with TRBD1. Per the germline V gene, CDR1 is SEHNR and CDR2 is FQNEAQ (reference sequence). This CDR3 is built from 15 residues. The V gene end was trimmed by 1 base and the J gene end by 2 bases; junction bases not matched to a gene: 5. The full variable domain, completed using reference TRBV7-9 and TRBJ2-7, is DTGVSQNPRHKITKRGQNVTFRCDPISEHNRLYWYRQTLGQGPEFLTYFQNEAQLEKSRLLSDRFSAERPKGSFSTLEIQRTEQGDSAMYLCASSLGTGGTYEQYFGPGTRLTVT.

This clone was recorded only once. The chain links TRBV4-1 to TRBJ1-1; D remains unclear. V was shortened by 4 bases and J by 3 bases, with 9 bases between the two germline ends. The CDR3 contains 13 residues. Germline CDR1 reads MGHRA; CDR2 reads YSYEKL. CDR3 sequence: CASSPLRDTEAFF. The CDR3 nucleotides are TGCGCCAGCAGCCCCCTCCGGGACACTGAAGCTTTCTTT.

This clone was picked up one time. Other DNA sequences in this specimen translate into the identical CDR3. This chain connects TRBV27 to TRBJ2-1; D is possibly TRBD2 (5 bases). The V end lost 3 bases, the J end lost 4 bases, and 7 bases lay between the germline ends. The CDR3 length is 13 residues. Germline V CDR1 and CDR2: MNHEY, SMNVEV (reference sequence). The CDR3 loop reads CASSLGSYNEQFF. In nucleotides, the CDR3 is TGTGCCAGCAGTTTGGGGAGTTACAATGAGCAGTTCTTC.